This entry lists 3 T cell receptor beta chains sequenced from one sample in a study of blood T cell repertoires in COVID-19. Generated by immunoSEQ multiplex PCR, the TCRdb table keeps only in-frame clones and is missing some. The table has roughly 100,000 clones, approximately 77% seen once. The sample comprised peripheral blood. All receptors come from a woman of 80 years or more with acute or convalescent COVID-19.

This clone was seen once. V gene TRBV7-8 combines with J gene TRBJ2-3, with a tentative D call TRBD1 (5 bases). This CDR3 region has 16 residues. The germline CDR1 and CDR2 sequences are SGHVS and FQNEAQ. The V and J ends lost 5 bases and 4 bases respectively, with 19 bases between them. This chain's CDR3 is CASSRGGRVSSDTQYF. CDR3 DNA: TGTGCCAGCAGCCGAGGTGGCAGGGTATCGTCAGATACGCAGTATTTT.

The rearrangement links TRBV10-3 to TRBJ2-2; no definite D call. Trimming cost V 4 bases and J 8 bases, with 5 bases left between them. Germline assignment: CDR1 ENHRY and CDR2 SYGVKD. The CDR3 sequence is 11 residues long. The DNA of the CDR3 is TGTGCCATCAGTGGCCAGGGGGAGCTGTTTTTT. Protein sequence: CAISGQGELFF.

This clone was seen only a few times. The same CDR3 is also encoded by other DNA sequences in this sample. V usage is TRBV12-3 or TRBV12-4 and J usage is TRBJ1-4; no firm D call. The ends were cut back, 5 bases at V and 8 bases at J, with 9 bases in the middle. This CDR3 contains 12 residues. The CDR3 nucleotides read TGTGCCAGCAGTCTTGGAGGCGAAAAACTGTTTTTT. This gives the protein CASSLGGEKLFF.